This entry is about one T cell receptor (beta chain). The study ran its PCR with 60 Vbeta and 13 Jbeta primers. As handled by the study authors: A later analysis tallied roughly 77 million unique TCR beta chains, around 10 million of them shared. Produced via immunoSEQ multiplex PCR; TCRdb's table is partial and in-frame only. From that table come the V and J calls and clone size; the DNA was used to work out D and trimming. The table shows about 75,000 clones, with 84% occurring only once. The source of the sample is a study of cytomegalovirus exposure and HLA in healthy donors. Germline loops: CDR1 SGDLS, CDR2 YYNGEE. The V and J ends lost 3 bases and 1 base, in that order; junction bases with no gene match: 3. The CDR3 runs 16 residues.

This sequence joins TRBV9 and TRBJ2-2; 10 nucleotides match TRBD2. The receptor's source is a man in his sixties or seventies in good health and CMV-seropositive. Sequencing was done on a sample of PBMCs. Here the CDR3 DNA reads TGTGCCAGCAGCGCCTCTAGCGGGGGGAACACCGGGGAGCTGTTTTTT. As protein: CASSASSGGNTGELFF.